The rows below give T cell receptor beta chains drawn from one sample of a study of T cells after yellow fever vaccination. TCRdb called the 5' RACE reads again in MiXCR, with one record for every CDR3 protein. Among over 300,000 distinct CDR3 sequences, over 3.5% were seen once, and the ten largest hold about 26%. Sample: PBMCs, taken 5 days after the yellow fever booster vaccination. All receptors derive from a man between 18 and 35 years old who received the YFV17D yellow fever vaccine. Both conserved end residues are part of each CDR3.

>TRBV20-1
CSARRPRDLRDGYTF
>TRBV6-1
CASSVARGGTEAFF
>TRBV2
CASSEEAGFPEAFF
>TRBV5-1
CASKETGSNGELFF
>TRBV15
CATSTGLQETQYF
>TRBV7-2
CASSDILAGTGDTQYF
>TRBV7-9
CASSLAPLGPLTDTQYF
>TRBV7-3
CASSSGTSGGENTGELFF
>TRBV15
CATSRDRAGGFDEQFF
>TRBV5-1
CASSGGLIGYTF
>TRBV5-5
CASSPLAGVADTQYF
>TRBV7-2
CASSLGGGIDTQYF
>TRBV15
CATSSRTGQGDQPQHF
>TRBV2
CASSEGRELETQYF
>TRBV20-1
CSAIAGGTYNEQFF
>TRBV6-5
CASSYSGEDGYTF
>TRBV7-9
CASSLLREAPLHF
>TRBV7-2
CASSRDRVHEQYF
>TRBV6-6
CASSYARGLAGGFVTGELFF
>TRBV7-9
CASSLASSGEQFF